The T cell receptor (beta chain) under discussion was sequenced for a study of T cell changes during pregnancy in multiple sclerosis. The germline V and J ends were trimmed by 0 bases and 2 bases, with 16 bases remaining between them. Germline V lookup: CDR1 SGHNT, CDR2 YYREEE (reference sequence). The CDR3 loop spans 17 amino acids. Clones were sequenced by immunoSEQ multiplex PCR, and TCRdb holds only the in-frame ones, with some missing. The sample carries some 30,000 clones, nearly 90% recorded once. The material was CD4+ T cells from peripheral blood mononuclear cells, obtained in the third trimester of pregnancy. The V and J genes are TRBV5-4 and TRBJ2-3; D is undetermined. The clonotype originates from a female donor in good health, enrolled as a control in a pregnancy study. The CDR3 sequence is CASSLAGSTTYTDTQYF. The CDR3 nucleotides read TGTGCCAGCAGCTTGGCCGGGTCCACGACCTACACAGATACGCAGTATTTT.